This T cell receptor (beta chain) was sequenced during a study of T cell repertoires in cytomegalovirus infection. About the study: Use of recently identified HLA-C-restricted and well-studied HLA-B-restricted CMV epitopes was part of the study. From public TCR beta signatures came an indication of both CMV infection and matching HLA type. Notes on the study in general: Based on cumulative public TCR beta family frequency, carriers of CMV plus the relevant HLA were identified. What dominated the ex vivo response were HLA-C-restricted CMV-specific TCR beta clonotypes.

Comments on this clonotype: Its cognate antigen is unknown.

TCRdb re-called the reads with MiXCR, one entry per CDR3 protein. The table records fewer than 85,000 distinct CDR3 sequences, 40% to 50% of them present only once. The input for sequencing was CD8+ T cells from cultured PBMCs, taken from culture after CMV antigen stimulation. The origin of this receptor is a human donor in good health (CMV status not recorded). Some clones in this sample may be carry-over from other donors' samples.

CDR3 DNA: TGTGCCAGCAGCCAAGATCCCCCAAATTTAGCGGGTTTATCCTACGAGCAGTACTTC. This codes for CASSQDPPNLAGLSYEQYF. The rearrangement links TRBV14 to TRBJ2-7, with TRBD2 matching 7 bases. Germline-derived CDR1 and CDR2 are SGHDN and FVKESK. There are 19 residues in the CDR3. With V trimmed by 0 bases and J by 1 base, 15 bases remained unmatched.